This entry lists 18 T cell receptor beta chains sequenced from one sample in a study of shared clonotypes between healthy human individuals. Generated by immunoSEQ multiplex PCR, the TCRdb table keeps only in-frame clones and is missing some. The repertoire holds over 850,000 clones, with about four fifths as singletons. The sample consisted of memory CD4+ T cells from PBMCs. Subset defined: CD45RA-negative fraction. The receptors originated from a man in his late teens or twenties in good health. Some clones in this sample may be carry-over from other donors' samples.

This chain connects TRBV27 to TRBJ1-5; 8 positions match TRBD1. CDR1 and CDR2 (germline): MNHEY, SMNVEV (reference sequence). Trimming took 3 bases from V and 3 from J; bases not matched to a gene: 4. This CDR3 has 15 residues. The CDR3 DNA reads TGTGCCAGCAGTTTTCTACAGGGGGACAATCAGCCCCAGCATTTT. It encodes CASSFLQGDNQPQHF.

This chain links TRBV7-7 with TRBJ2-6; no definite D call. Germline CDR1 and CDR2: SSHAT and FNYEAQ (reference sequence). The CDR3 contains 16 residues. V was shortened by 5 bases and J by 5 bases, with 16 bases between the two germline ends. CDR3 region: CASSKSAQSRANVLTF. CDR3 DNA sequence: TGTGCCAGCAGCAAATCGGCACAAAGTCGGGCCAACGTCCTGACTTTC.

This clone was detected many times. This chain joins TRBV10-1 and TRBJ2-7; 13 bases align to TRBD2. Trimming at V came to 2 bases and at J to 4 bases, leaving 5 bases not matched to a gene. CDR3 length: 16 residues. The V gene's germline CDR1 is WNHNN and CDR2 SYGVQD (reference sequence). The CDR3 loop reads CASSEGLAGAGYEQYF. Written as DNA, the CDR3 is TGCGCCAGCAGTGAGGGACTAGCGGGAGCGGGTTACGAGCAGTACTTC.

The gene calls are TRBV2 and TRBJ1-5; D is unclear. Deletions cut 5 bases from V and 3 bases from J, with 8 bases between. The germline V gene encodes CDR1 SNHLY and CDR2 FYNNEI. The CDR3 runs to 13 residues. CDR3 DNA: TGTGCCAGCAGTCCGTCGAACAATCAGCCCCAGCATTTT. Its protein is CASSPSNNQPQHF.

A remark on this clone: This same CDR3 is encoded by further DNA sequences in the sample. V and J are TRBV28 and TRBJ2-6; D is unclear. Looked up from germline, CDR1 is MDHEN and CDR2 is SYDVKM. V gave up 6 bases and J gave up 4 bases, with 7 bases separating them. CDR3 length equals 13 residues. Here the CDR3 reads CASRAGGANVLTF. The DNA for the CDR3 is TGTGCCAGCAGGGCAGGCGGGGCCAACGTCCTGACTTTC.

This clone was observed many times. The rearrangement links TRBV9 to TRBJ2-7; TRBD2 matches 9 bases. Germline assignment: CDR1 SGDLS and CDR2 YYNGEE. V trimming: 3 bases; J trimming: 4 bases; junction bases outside the gene matches: 5. This CDR3 is built from 14 residues. The CDR3 reads CASSEGTSLYEQYF. For the CDR3, the DNA is TGTGCCAGCAGCGAGGGGACTAGCCTGTACGAGCAGTACTTC.

The rearrangement joins TRBV23-1 to TRBJ2-1; possible D gene TRBD2, 5 bases. TRBV23-1 is labeled an ORF, and its function is uncertain. CDR3 size: 16 residues. Trimming took off 1 base at V and 0 bases at J, with 10 bases between the two ends. CDR3 sequence: CASSQFLGLSYNEQFF. DNA for the CDR3: TGCGCCAGCAGTCAATTTTTAGGACTCTCCTACAATGAGCAGTTCTTC.

The gene calls are TRBV10-2 and TRBJ1-2; TRBD1 matches at 9 bases. From germline, CDR1 is WSHSY and CDR2 SAAADI. The CDR3 sequence is 16 residues long. The V gene end was trimmed by 6 bases and the J gene end by 0 bases; junction bases not matched to a gene: 8. CDR3 protein: CASSLETGGPNYGYTF. The CDR3 DNA sequence: TGCGCCAGCAGCCTAGAAACAGGGGGCCCTAACTATGGCTACACCTTC.

This clone appeared once. The V call is TRBV11-2, the J call TRBJ2-7, with TRBD1 identical over 7 bases. Trimming removed 5 bases from V and 2 bases from J; junction bases left unmatched: 9. CDR3 length: 15 amino acids. Germline V gives CDR1 SGHAT, CDR2 FQNNGV. CDR3: CASSHYRDRTYEQYF. The CDR3 DNA reads TGTGCCAGCAGCCACTATCGGGACAGAACCTACGAGCAGTACTTC.

Notes on this clone: Other DNA variants within this sample encode the same CDR3. This CDR3 reads CASSLARAQETQYF. CDR3 nucleotide sequence: TGTGCCAGCAGCTTAGCTCGGGCCCAAGAGACCCAGTACTTC. This chain connects TRBV7-2 to TRBJ2-5; D not resolved. V was pared by 0 bases and J by 1 base, with 6 bases between. CDR1 is SGHTA, CDR2 FQGNSA, per germline. This CDR3 spans 14 amino acids.

The chain joins TRBV7-9 to TRBJ2-1; D ambiguous. There are 12 residues in the CDR3. V dropped 4 bases and J dropped 3 bases, with 4 bases sitting between them. The germline V gene has CDR1 SEHNR and CDR2 FQNEAQ (reference sequence). The chain's CDR3 is CASSSYYNEQFF. In DNA, the CDR3 is TGTGCCAGCAGCTCCTACTACAATGAGCAGTTCTTC.

The gene calls are TRBV30 and TRBJ1-5, with 9 bases matching TRBD1. The V gene's germline CDR1 is GTSNPN and CDR2 SVGIG (reference sequence). This CDR3 comprises 16 residues. The junction had 8 bases not matched to a gene; V was cut back by 1 base and J by 4 bases. In DNA form, the CDR3 reads TGTGCCTGGAGTGCGGTTACAGGGGGCCCTAATCAGCCCCAGCATTTT. The encoded protein is CAWSAVTGGPNQPQHF.

J is TRBJ1-4 and V is TRBV2, with D maybe TRBD1 (5 bases). Trimming removed 6 bases at V and 1 base at J, with 18 bases between. Germline V gives CDR1 SNHLY, CDR2 FYNNEI. CDR3 size: 17 residues. CDR3 region: CASRFQGLFGTNEKLFF. The CDR3 region has the DNA TGTGCCAGCAGGTTCCAGGGCCTCTTTGGAACTAATGAAAAACTGTTTTTT.

The V and J genes are TRBV29-1 and TRBJ2-2, with 7 bases aligning to TRBD1. The CDR3 is 15 residues long. Germline CDR1 and CDR2: SQVTM and ANQGSEA. V was clipped by 6 bases and J by 0 bases; unmatched bases: 7. The CDR3 DNA sequence: TGCAGCGTGTACAGGGGCGACTCGAACACCGGGGAGCTGTTTTTT. Protein product: CSVYRGDSNTGELFF.

The rearrangement uses TRBV6-5 and TRBJ2-7; D possibly corresponds to TRBD2 (6 bases). This CDR3 region has 13 residues. V was pared by 10 bases and J by 2 bases, with 15 bases between. CDR1 and CDR2 from the germline V gene are MNHEY and SVGAGI. As DNA, the CDR3 is TGTGCCACCTCCCGGGGGAGGCCCTACGAGCAGTACTTC. Its translation is CATSRGRPYEQYF.

The chain joins TRBV4-2 to TRBJ1-3, with D possibly being TRBD1 (6 bases). The CDR3 runs 16 residues. V lost 5 bases and J 3 bases, leaving 17 bases between the germline ends. Germline CDR1 is LGHNA and CDR2 is YNFKEQ. The CDR3 nucleotides are TGTGCCAGCAGCTATACTGGGGGGGCACGTGGAAACACCATATATTTT. Translating gives CASSYTGGARGNTIYF.

This clone was seen once. The chain uses TRBV30 and TRBJ1-5; D unclear. Trimming took 4 bases from V and 2 from J, leaving 12 bases between them. The germline gives CDR1 GTSNPN, CDR2 SVGIG (reference sequence). The CDR3 runs 14 residues. This CDR3 reads CAWKGGNGNQPQHF. The CDR3 coding sequence is TGTGCCTGGAAGGGAGGGAACGGCAATCAGCCCCAGCATTTT.

The rearrangement joins TRBV21-1 to TRBJ2-7; the D segment call TRBD2 is taken from the table without a DNA check. TRBV21-1 is marked as a pseudogene. The CDR3 has 14 residues. In DNA, the CDR3 is TGTGCCAGCAGCAAATCGGGGGAGGTATGGAAGCAGTACTTC. Its protein is CASSKSGEVWKQYF.